The clone carrying this TCR beta chain was picked up many times. Its cognate antigen is unknown. This sample stems from a study of T-cell reconstitution after alpha-beta-depleted transplantation in children. Preparation of the TCRbeta library used unique molecular identifiers. In TCRdb, the PCR reads were re-called with MiXCR into one record per CDR3 protein. Among 180,000 or so distinct CDR3 sequences listed, roughly 6.5% were seen once. Study observations and caveats: By about two months after transplant, alpha-beta T cells reportedly arose from several hundred graft clones that had expanded. TCRbeta diversity was high at day 60 in some patients (a result of surviving recipient T cells and thymic progenitors). Once a year had passed after transplant, T-cell counts and diversity came mostly from newly produced T cells.

CDR3 length equals 14 residues. The V and J ends lost 7 bases and 0 bases respectively, with 13 bases between them. Germline assignment: CDR1 SQVTM and CDR2 ANQGSEA. This sequence was found in a girl under three years old with combined immunodeficiency, due to receive a stem cell transplant. The sample in question was PBMCs, obtained before TCRalphabeta/CD19-depleted stem cell transplant. The chain links TRBV29-1 to TRBJ2-1; D gene unclear. The DNA for the CDR3 is TGCAGCGCCCCAGGCTTCAGCTCCTACAATGAGCAGTTCTTC. Amino acids: CSAPGFSSYNEQFF.